This T cell receptor (beta chain) was found in a study of blood T cell repertoires in COVID-19. Study in general: COVID-19 samples from acute and convalescent phases originated in the United States, Italy and Spain. PBMCs, B-cell-depleted T cells, or T cells were the source of the cDNA or gDNA that made up the material.

TCRdb keeps only in-frame clones here, not all; method: immunoSEQ multiplex PCR. Among around 200,000 clones listed, nearly 85% were seen once. Trimming stripped 3 bases from V and 3 bases from J, with 9 bases between. The germline V gene encodes CDR1 LNHDA and CDR2 SQIVND (reference sequence). This CDR3 contains 13 residues. The V call is TRBV19, the J call TRBJ2-7; D is ambiguous. The source material was peripheral blood. The clonotype comes from a woman in her 30s with COVID-19, enrolled during active disease. CDR3 protein: CASSIRLYYEQYF. For the CDR3, the DNA is TGTGCCAGTAGTATTAGACTGTACTACGAGCAGTACTTC.